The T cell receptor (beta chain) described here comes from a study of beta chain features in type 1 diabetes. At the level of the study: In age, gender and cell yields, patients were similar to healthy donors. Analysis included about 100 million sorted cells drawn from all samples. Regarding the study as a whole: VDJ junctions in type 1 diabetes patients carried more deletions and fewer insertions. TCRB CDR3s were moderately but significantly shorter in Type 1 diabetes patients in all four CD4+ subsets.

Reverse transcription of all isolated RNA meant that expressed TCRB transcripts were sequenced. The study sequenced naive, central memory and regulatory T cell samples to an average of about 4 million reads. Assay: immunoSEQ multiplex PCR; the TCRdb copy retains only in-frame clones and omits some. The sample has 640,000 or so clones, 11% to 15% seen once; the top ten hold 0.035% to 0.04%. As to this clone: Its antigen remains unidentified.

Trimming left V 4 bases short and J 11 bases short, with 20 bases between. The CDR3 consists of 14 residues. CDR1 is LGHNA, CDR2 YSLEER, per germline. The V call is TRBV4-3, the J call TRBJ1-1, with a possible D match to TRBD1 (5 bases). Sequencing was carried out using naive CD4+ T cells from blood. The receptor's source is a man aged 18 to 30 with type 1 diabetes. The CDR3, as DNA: TGCGCCAGCAGCCGGGAATCGACAGTTCACTGGGCTTTCTTT. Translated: CASSRESTVHWAFF.